The entry below gives a single T cell receptor (beta chain) sequence along with its context. Its specificity is not known. CDR3 length: 16 amino acids. Trimming took 5 bases from V and 5 from J, leaving 20 bases between them. The germline V gene has CDR1 SSHAT and CDR2 FNYEAQ (reference sequence). The sample belongs to a study of cytotoxic CD8 clonotypes in ibrutinib-treated CLL. Overall study context: The cohort had some 10 relapsed/refractory and around 15 treatment-naive patients, around 18 IGHV unmutated.

Generated by immunoSEQ multiplex PCR, the TCRdb table keeps only in-frame clones and is missing some. The data hold some 29,000 clones, with around 76% observed a single time. Findings and caveats of the study: Sustained-remission and progressing patients diverged in sampling times. Public clonotypes (which were uncommon) either contracted or remained stable on treatment.

The receptor's source is a human donor with chronic lymphocytic leukemia. This chain joins TRBV7-7 and TRBJ2-3; D might be TRBD1 or TRBD2, each matching 5 bases. Sequenced here: PBMCs, sampled after 36 months of ibrutinib treatment. CDR3 DNA sequence: TGTGCCAGCAGCGATAGACCGGGACCCCCCGAAGATACGCAGTATTTT. It is translated as CASSDRPGPPEDTQYF.